This TCR beta chain came from a study of T-cell memory formation after mild COVID-19. CDR1 is SGHAT, CDR2 FQNNGV, per germline. The CDR3 consists of 13 residues. Trimming took off 0 bases at V and 5 bases at J, with 7 bases between the two ends. 5'RACE with constant-segment primers yielded barcoded, UMI-tagged TCR alpha and TCR beta cDNA libraries. TCRdb independently ran MiXCR on the 5' RACE reads; one entry per CDR3 protein. Of around 130,000 distinct CDR3 sequences in the sample, 13% to 15% were seen once. This clonotype was picked up a small number of times. The sample was PBMCs or a T cell subset sorted from them (not recorded which). The source of this sequence is an adult woman who had mild COVID-19 (a few samples of this study predate the infection). Cell type and time point are not known. The V gene is TRBV11-2, the J gene TRBJ1-1; D gene unclear. The CDR3 region has the DNA TGTGCCAGCAGCTTAGATGTCAGTACTGAAGCTTTCTTT. It codes for CASSLDVSTEAFF.